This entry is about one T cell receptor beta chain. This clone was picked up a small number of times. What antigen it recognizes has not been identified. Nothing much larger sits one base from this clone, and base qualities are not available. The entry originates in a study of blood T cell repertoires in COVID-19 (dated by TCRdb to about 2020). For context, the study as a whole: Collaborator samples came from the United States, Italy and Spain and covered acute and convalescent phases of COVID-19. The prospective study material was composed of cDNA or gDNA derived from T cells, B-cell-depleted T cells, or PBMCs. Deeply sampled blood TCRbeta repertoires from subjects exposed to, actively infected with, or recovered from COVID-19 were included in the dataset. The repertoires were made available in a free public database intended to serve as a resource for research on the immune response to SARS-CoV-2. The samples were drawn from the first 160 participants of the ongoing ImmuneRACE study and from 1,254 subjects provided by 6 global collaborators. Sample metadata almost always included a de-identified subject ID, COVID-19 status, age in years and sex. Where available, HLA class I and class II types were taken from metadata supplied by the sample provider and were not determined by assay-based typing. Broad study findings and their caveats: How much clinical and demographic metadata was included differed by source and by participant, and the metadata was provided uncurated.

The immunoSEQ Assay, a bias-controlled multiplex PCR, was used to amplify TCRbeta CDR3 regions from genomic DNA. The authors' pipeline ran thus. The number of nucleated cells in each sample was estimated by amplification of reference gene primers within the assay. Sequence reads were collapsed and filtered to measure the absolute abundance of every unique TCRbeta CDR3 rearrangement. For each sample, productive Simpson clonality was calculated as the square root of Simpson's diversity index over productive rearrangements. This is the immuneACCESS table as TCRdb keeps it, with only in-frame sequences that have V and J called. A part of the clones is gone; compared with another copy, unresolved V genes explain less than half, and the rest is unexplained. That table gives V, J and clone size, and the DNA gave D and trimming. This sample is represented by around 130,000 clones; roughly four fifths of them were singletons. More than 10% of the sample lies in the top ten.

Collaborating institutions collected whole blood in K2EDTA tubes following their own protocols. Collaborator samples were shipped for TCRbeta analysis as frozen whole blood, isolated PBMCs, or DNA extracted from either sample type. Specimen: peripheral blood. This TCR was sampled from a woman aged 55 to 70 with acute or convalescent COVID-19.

DNA sequence: TGTGCCAGCAGTCGACGGACAGGGGACAATCAGCCCCAGCATTTT. Its translation reads: CASSRRTGDNQPQHF. This receptor chain uses TRBV27 and TRBJ1-5; 9 junctional bases match TRBD1. Inclusive of the bounding cysteine and phenylalanine, the CDR3 is 15 residues long. The entry retains the CDR3 DNA only, 45 bases that are in frame from base 1. The CDR1 and CDR2 encoded by the germline V gene (reference sequence) are MNHEY and SMNVEV. V and J are trimmed by 5 bases and 3 bases, and the gene matches miss 5 bases of the junction.